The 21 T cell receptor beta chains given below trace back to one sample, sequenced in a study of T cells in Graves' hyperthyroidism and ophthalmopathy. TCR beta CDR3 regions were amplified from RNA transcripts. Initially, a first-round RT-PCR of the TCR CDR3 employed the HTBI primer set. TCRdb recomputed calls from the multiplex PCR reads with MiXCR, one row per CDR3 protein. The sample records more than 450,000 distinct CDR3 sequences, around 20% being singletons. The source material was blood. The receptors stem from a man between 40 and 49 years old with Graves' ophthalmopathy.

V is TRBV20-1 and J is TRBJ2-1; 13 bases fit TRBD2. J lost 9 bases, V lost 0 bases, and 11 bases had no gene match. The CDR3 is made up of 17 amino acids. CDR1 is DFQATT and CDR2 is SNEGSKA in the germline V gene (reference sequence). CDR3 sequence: CSARDHQLAGGPSEQFF. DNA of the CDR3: TGCAGTGCTAGAGATCATCAACTAGCGGGGGGGCCGAGTGAGCAGTTCTTC.

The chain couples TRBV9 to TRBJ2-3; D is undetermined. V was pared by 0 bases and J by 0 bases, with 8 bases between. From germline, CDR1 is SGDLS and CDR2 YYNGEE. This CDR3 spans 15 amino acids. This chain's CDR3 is CASSVAVVSTDTQYF. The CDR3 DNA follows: TGTGCCAGCAGCGTAGCAGTGGTTAGCACAGATACGCAGTATTTT.

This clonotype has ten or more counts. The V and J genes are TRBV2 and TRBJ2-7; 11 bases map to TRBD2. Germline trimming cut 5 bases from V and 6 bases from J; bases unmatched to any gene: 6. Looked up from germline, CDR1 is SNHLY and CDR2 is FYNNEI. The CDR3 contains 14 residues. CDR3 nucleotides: TGTGCCAGCAGTCGTAGCGGGGGGGCGATCGAGCAGTACTTC. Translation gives CASSRSGGAIEQYF.

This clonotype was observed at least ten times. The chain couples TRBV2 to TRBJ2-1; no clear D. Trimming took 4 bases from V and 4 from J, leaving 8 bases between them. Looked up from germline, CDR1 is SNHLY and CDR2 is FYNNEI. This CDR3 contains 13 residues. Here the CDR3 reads CASSVGGYNEQFF. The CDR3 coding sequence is TGTGCCAGCAGTGTGGGTGGATACAATGAGCAGTTCTTC.

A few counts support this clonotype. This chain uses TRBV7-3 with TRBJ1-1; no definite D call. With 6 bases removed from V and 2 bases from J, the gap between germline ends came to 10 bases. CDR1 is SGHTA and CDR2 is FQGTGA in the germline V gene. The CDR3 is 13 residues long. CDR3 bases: TGTGCCAGCAGATTCGGACCAAACACTGAAGCTTTCTTT. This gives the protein CASRFGPNTEAFF.

CDR3 nucleotides: TGTGCCAGCAGTTACGGGAGCACCGGGGAGCTGTTTTTT. Its translation: CASSYGSTGELFF. V and J are TRBV6-9 and TRBJ2-2, with D possibly TRBD2 on 6 matching bases. CDR3 length: 13 residues. V was shortened by 3 bases and J by 4 bases, with 6 bases between the two germline ends. Germline-derived CDR1 and CDR2 are MNHGY and SVAAGI.

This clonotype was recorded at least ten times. DNA for the CDR3: TGTGCCAGCAGCTTAGCAATGGGGAGCTCCTACAATGAGCAGTTCTTC. It is translated as CASSLAMGSSYNEQFF. The chain carries TRBV11-2 and TRBJ2-1, with D tentatively TRBD2 (5 bases). The CDR3 contains 16 residues. Looked up from germline, CDR1 is SGHAT and CDR2 is FQNNGV. V lost 1 base and J 0 bases, leaving 10 bases between the germline ends.

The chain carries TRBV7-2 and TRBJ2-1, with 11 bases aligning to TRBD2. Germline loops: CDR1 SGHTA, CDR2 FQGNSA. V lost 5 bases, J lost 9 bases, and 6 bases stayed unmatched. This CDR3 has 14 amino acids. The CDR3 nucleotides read TGTGCCAGCAGCCATAGCGGGAGGGCCTCTGAGCAGTTCTTC. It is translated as CASSHSGRASEQFF.

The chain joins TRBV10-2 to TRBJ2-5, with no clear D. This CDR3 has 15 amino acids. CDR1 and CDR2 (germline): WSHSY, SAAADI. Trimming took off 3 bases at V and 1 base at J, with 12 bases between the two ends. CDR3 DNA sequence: TGCGCCAGCAGTGAATGGCCAGTTACCCAAGAGACCCAGTACTTC. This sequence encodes CASSEWPVTQETQYF.

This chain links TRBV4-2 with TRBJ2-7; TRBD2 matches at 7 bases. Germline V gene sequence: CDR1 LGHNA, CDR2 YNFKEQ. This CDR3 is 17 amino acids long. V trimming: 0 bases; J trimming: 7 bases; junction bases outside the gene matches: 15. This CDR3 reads CASSQDGVRGSFLEQYF. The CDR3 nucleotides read TGTGCCAGCAGCCAAGATGGGGTGCGCGGGAGCTTCCTGGAGCAGTACTTC.

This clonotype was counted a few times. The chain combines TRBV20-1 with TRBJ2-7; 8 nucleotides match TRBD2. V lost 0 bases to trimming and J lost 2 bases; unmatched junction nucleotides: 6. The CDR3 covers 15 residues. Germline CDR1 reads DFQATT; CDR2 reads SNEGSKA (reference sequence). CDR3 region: CSARDPSGLTYEQYF. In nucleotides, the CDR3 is TGCAGTGCTAGAGATCCTAGCGGGTTAACCTACGAGCAGTACTTC.

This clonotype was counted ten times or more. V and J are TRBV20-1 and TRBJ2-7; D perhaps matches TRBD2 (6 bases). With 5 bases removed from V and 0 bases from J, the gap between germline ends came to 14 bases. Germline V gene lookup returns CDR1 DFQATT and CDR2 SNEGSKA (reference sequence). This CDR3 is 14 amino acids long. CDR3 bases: TGCAGTGCTCCGCGTTGGAGGGGCTCCTACGAGCAGTACTTC. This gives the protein CSAPRWRGSYEQYF.

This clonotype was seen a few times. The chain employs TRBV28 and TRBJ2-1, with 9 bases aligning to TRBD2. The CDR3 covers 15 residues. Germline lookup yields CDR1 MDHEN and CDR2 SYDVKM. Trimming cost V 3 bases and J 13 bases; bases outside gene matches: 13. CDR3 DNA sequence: TGTGCCAGCAGTTTGGGGACTAGCAACGGTGGGATTCAGTTCTTC. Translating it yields CASSLGTSNGGIQFF. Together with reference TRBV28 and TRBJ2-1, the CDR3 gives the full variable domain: DVKVTQSSRYLVKRTGEKVFLECVQDMDHENMFWYRQDPGLGLRLIYFSYDVKMKEKGDIPEGYSVSREKKERFSLILESASTNQTSMYLCASSLGTSNGGIQFFGPGTRLTVL.

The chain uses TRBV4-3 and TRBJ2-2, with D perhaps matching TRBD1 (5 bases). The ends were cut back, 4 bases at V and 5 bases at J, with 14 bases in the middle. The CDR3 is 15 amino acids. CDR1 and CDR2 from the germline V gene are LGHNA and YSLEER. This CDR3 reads CASSLGLGLTGELFF. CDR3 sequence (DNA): TGCGCCAGCAGCCTAGGATTGGGGCTTACCGGGGAGCTGTTTTTT.

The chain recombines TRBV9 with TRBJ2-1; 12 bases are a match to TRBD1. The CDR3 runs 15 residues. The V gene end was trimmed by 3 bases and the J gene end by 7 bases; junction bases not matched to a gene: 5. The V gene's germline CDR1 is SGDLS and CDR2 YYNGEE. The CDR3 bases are TGTGCCAGCAGCGCCTTGGGACAGGGGGCGAATGAGCAGTTCTTC. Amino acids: CASSALGQGANEQFF.

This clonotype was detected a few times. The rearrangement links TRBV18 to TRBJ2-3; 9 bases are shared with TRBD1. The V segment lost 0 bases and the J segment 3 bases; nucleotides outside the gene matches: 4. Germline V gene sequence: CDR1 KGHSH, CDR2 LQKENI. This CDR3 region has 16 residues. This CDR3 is CASSPPGQGKTDTQYF. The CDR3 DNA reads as TGTGCCAGCTCACCACCCGGACAGGGGAAAACAGATACGCAGTATTTT.

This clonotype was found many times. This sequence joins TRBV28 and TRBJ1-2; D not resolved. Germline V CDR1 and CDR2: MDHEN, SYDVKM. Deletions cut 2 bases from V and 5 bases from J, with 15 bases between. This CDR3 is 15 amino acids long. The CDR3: CASSLTRENWYGYTF. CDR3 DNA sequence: TGTGCCAGCAGTTTAACCCGTGAAAATTGGTATGGCTACACCTTC.

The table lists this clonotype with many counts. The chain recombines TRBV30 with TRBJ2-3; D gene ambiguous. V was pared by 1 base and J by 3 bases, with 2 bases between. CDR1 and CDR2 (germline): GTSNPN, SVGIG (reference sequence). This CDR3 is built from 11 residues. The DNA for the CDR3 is TGTGCCTGGAGTGAAACAGATACGCAGTATTTT. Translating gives CAWSETDTQYF.

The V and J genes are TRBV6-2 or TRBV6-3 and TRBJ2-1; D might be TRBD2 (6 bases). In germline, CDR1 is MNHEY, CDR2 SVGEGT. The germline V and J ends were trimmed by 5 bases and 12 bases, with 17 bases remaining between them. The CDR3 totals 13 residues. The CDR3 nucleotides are TGTGCCAGCAGTCTCCGGACTATTAGGGGGCAGTTCTTC. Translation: CASSLRTIRGQFF.

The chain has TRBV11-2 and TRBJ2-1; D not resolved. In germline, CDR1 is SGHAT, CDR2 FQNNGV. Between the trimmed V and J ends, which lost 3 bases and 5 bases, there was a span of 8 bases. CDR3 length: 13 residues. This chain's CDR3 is CASSFRTDNEQFF. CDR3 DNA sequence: TGTGCCAGCAGCTTCCGGACCGACAATGAGCAGTTCTTC.

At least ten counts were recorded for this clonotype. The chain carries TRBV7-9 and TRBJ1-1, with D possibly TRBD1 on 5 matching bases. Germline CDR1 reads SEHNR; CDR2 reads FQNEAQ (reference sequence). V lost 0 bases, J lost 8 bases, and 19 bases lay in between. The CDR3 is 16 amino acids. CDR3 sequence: CASSLAGVGKPGEAFF. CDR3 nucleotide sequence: TGTGCCAGCAGCTTAGCGGGGGTTGGGAAACCCGGAGAAGCTTTCTTT. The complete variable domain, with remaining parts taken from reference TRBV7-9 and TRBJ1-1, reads DTGVSQNPRHKITKRGQNVTFRCDPISEHNRLYWYRQTLGQGPEFLTYFQNEAQLEKSRLLSDRFSAERPKGSFSTLEIQRTEQGDSAMYLCASSLAGVGKPGEAFFGQGTRLTVV.